This TCR beta chain was recovered during a study of spatial heterogeneity in lung cancer (dated by TCRdb to the late 2010s). Regarding the research as a whole: Beta-chain transcripts were consistently detected in greater numbers than alpha-chain transcripts, which likely reflected higher beta-chain transcript abundance. At surgery, roughly 220 tumor regions, 64 matched nontumor lung samples and fewer than 60 PBMC samples were TCR-sequenced for both alpha and beta chains. In the raw uncorrected reads, each unique combination of TCR and UMI appeared on average more than ten times. In tumor regions, TCR transcript counts showed a strong correlation with a T cell transcriptional module score from matched bulk RNA-seq. Nonsynonymous mutation counts, determined by whole-exome sequencing of tumor tissue, were related to features of the TCR repertoire. In non-small cell lung cancer, the study made a quantitative comparison of TCR alpha and beta repertoires among multiple tumor regions, matched nontumor lung and blood. What the work shows at the level of the full study, not this receptor alone: The tumor nonsynonymous mutation count correlated with the number of expanded alpha and beta TCRs within the tumor. Additional single-cell paired TCR alpha and beta sequencing was considered necessary to confirm, at a functional level, the hypothesis that regional TCRs recognize regional mutations. Estimated TCR-seq coverage of tumor T cells was only approximately 7.4% for alpha chains and 13% for beta chains. Counts of ubiquitous and regional expanded TCRs correlated with counts of ubiquitous and regional nonsynonymous mutations, respectively.

Reading the germline V gene gives CDR1 MDHEN and CDR2 SYDVKM. The germline V and J ends show losses of 3 bases and 0 bases respectively, and no gene match explains 6 bases of the junction. From its cysteine to its phenylalanine, the CDR3 spans 16 amino acids. Only the CDR3 part of the read is kept: 48 bases, read in frame from the first base. What this sample's time point label stands for: sample taken at primary tumor resection. The donors were some 72 patients from the lung TRACERx cohort who had early-stage, untreated non-small cell lung cancer. Without any cell sorting, TCR sequencing was performed on whole RNA extracted either from tumor and nontumor lung tissue or from cryopreserved PBMC samples. Only patients with enough RNA available from two or more tumor regions were chosen for TCR sequencing. Tumor and adjacent nontumor lung specimens were reviewed by a lung pathologist before selection.

Relative to its sample, this clonotype is medium-sized (0.01 to 0.1%). It lacks a known antigen. No quality values exist for individual bases; no much larger clone is one base distant. A library made for alpha chains picked up this beta chain off target, so its size means little. The receptor library was made with 5' RACE. TCRdb records NextSeq 500 as the sequencer. To allow correction of PCR and sequencing errors, the TCR library protocol tagged every TCR cDNA molecule with a unique molecular identifier. The paper's processing steps were these. TCR identification, UMI-based error correction and CDR3 extraction were all carried out with Decombinator tools. TCRs above a frequency of 2 per 1,000, corresponding to the top 1% of the tumor frequency distribution, were defined as expanded. Expanded tumor TCRs were classed as regional if statistically deemed absent (corrected P<0.05) from at least one tumor region, otherwise ubiquitous. Renyi diversity was calculated using the R vegan package after each repertoire was subsampled 100 times to 5,000 TCRs. CDR3 similarity networks were constructed using string-kernel similarity of amino acid triplets, with links drawn between CDR3s whose pairwise similarity was above 0.82. TCRdb applied fastp at Q25 and MiXCR to the public reads, then kept only in-frame beta chains. Every CDR3 protein is listed once, alongside the most common genes and DNA of its rows. TCRdb, not the authors, supplied the V and J calls. Within this sample are 3,000 to 4,500 distinct CDR3 sequences, with about 27% of them counted one time only. The top ten clones comprise approximately 13% of the sample.

The sample in question was lung tumor tissue, obtained at surgery. The chain joins TRBV28 to TRBJ2-5; 8 central nucleotides agree with TRBD1. The sequence derives from a male donor with early-stage non-small cell lung cancer. The CDR3: CASSFPGTGYQETQYF. The DNA is TGTGCCAGCAGTTTCCCTGGGACAGGCTACCAAGAGACCCAGTACTTC. With the portions outside the CDR3 filled from the reference TRBV28 and TRBJ2-5 genes, the complete variable region becomes DVKVTQSSRYLVKRTGEKVFLECVQDMDHENMFWYRQDPGLGLRLIYFSYDVKMKEKGDIPEGYSVSREKKERFSLILESASTNQTSMYLCASSFPGTGYQETQYFGPGTRLLVL.